This T cell receptor beta chain was identified in a study of blood T cell repertoires in COVID-19. Turning to the study itself: The United States, Italy and Spain supplied acute and convalescent COVID-19 samples. T cells, B-cell-depleted T cells, or PBMCs provided the cDNA or gDNA that served as material.

The repertoire was sequenced with immunoSEQ multiplex PCR; TCRdb's copy has only in-frame clones and lacks some. The sample has hundreds of thousands of clones, about 86% seen once; the top ten hold 7.1%. Seattle patient enrollment occurred during active infection, with longitudinal follow-up thereafter. Germline lookup yields CDR1 KGHSH and CDR2 LQKENI. The ends were cut back, 3 bases at V and 1 base at J, with 15 bases in the middle. The CDR3 totals 16 residues. The specimen was peripheral blood. This chain uses TRBV18 with TRBJ1-2; perhaps TRBD1 as D (5 bases). This sequence was found in a woman in her fifties or sixties with COVID-19, enrolled during active disease. The CDR3 DNA sequence: TGTGCCAGCTCACCTAACCCAGGGAAGAATAACTATGGCTACACCTTC. This sequence encodes CASSPNPGKNNYGYTF.